The next 6 T cell receptor beta chains were all read from a single sample in a study of post-analysis software for immune sequencing data. General study findings and limits: Among roughly 5 TRBV segments more frequent in patients than controls were TRBV5-6, TRBV5-1 and TRBV20-1.

Carried by the TCR beta cDNA libraries were unique molecular identifiers. TCRdb reprocessed the PCR reads via MiXCR and lists one record per CDR3 protein. The sample has under 900,000 distinct CDR3 sequences; roughly 50% are singletons. No antigen has been identified for these receptors. Material: blood. These receptors came from a girl aged 10-17 years with multiple sclerosis.

The V and J genes are TRBV7-6 and TRBJ2-7; D may match TRBD1 or TRBD2 (5 bases each). The CDR3 is 16 amino acids. Trimming left V 5 bases short and J 2 bases short, with 19 bases between. Looked up from germline, CDR1 is SGHVS and CDR2 is FNYEAQ. DNA of the CDR3: TGTGCCAGCAGCCCGACCCCTAGTAGGGGAGCCTACGAGCAGTACTTC. Encoded protein: CASSPTPSRGAYEQYF. The full variable domain, rest sourced from reference TRBV7-6 and TRBJ2-7, is GAGVSQSPRYKVTKRGQDVALRCDPISGHVSLYWYRQALGQGPEFLTYFNYEAQQDKSGLPNDRFSAERPEGSISTLTIQRTEQRDSAMYRCASSPTPSRGAYEQYFGPGTRLTVT.

This chain connects TRBV7-8 to TRBJ2-1; TRBD2 matches 9 bases. J was trimmed by 7 bases and V by 1 base; bases with no gene match: 8. Germline CDR1 and CDR2: SGHVS and FQNEAQ. The CDR3 spans 16 residues. CDR3 loop: CASSLEVAGAWNEQFF. In DNA, the CDR3 is TGTGCCAGCAGCTTAGAAGTAGCGGGAGCGTGGAATGAGCAGTTCTTC.

The genes are TRBV12-3 or TRBV12-4 and TRBJ2-1, with no clear D. The V gene lost 10 bases and the J gene lost 2 bases, with 12 bases spanning the gap. The CDR3 is 13 residues long. The CDR3 spells CATRTSPYNEQFF. CDR3 coding DNA: TGTGCCACCCGTACTTCCCCCTACAATGAGCAGTTCTTC.

The J gene is TRBJ2-3, the V gene TRBV20-1; D not certain. Per the germline V gene, CDR1 is DFQATT and CDR2 is SNEGSKA (reference sequence). Deletions cut 0 bases from V and 3 bases from J, with 7 bases between. The CDR3 is 13 residues long. The CDR3 sequence is CSAREGFTDTQYF. The CDR3 DNA follows: TGCAGTGCTAGAGAGGGGTTTACAGATACGCAGTATTTT.

The CDR3 protein is CASSGQGGSYNEQFF. The DNA of the CDR3 is TGTGCCAGCAGTGGCCAGGGGGGCTCCTACAATGAGCAGTTCTTC. The chain couples TRBV12-3 or TRBV12-4 to TRBJ2-1; possibly TRBD1 for D (7 bases). The V end lost 5 bases, the J end lost 0 bases, and 11 bases lay between the germline ends. The CDR3 loop spans 15 amino acids.

This clonotype has a handful of counts. The CDR3 DNA reads TGTGCCAGCAGCCAAGTTGGTGGGCAGAGCACCTACGAGCAGTACTTC. Amino acids: CASSQVGGQSTYEQYF. The chain has TRBV3-1 and TRBJ2-7; D gene ambiguous. Trimming stripped 1 base from V and 2 bases from J, with 15 bases between. The length of the CDR3 is 16 residues. CDR1 LGHDT and CDR2 YNNKEL come from the germline V gene (reference sequence).